This T cell receptor (beta chain) was found in a study of control samples from healthy donors and cancer patients. Germline assignment: CDR1 SGHNT and CDR2 YYREEE (reference sequence). The ends were cut back, 1 base at V and 5 bases at J, with 9 bases in the middle. The CDR3 runs 13 residues. Sequencing used immunoSEQ multiplex PCR; TCRdb keeps in-frame clones, though not all of them. The table shows 75,000 to 80,000 clones, with 89% occurring only once. V and J are TRBV5-4 and TRBJ1-2; D possibly corresponds to TRBD1 (5 bases). The origin of this receptor is a woman in her 50s with colorectal cancer. Sequenced input: PBMCs. The CDR3 here is CASSLFGGYGYTF. Here the CDR3 DNA reads TGTGCCAGCAGCTTGTTCGGGGGTTATGGCTACACCTTC. The full variable domain, rest sourced from reference TRBV5-4 and TRBJ1-2, is ETGVTQSPTHLIKTRGQQVTLRCSSQSGHNTVSWYQQALGQGPQFIFQYYREEENGRGNFPPRFSGLQFPNYSSELNVNALELDDSALYLCASSLFGGYGYTFGSGTRLTVV.